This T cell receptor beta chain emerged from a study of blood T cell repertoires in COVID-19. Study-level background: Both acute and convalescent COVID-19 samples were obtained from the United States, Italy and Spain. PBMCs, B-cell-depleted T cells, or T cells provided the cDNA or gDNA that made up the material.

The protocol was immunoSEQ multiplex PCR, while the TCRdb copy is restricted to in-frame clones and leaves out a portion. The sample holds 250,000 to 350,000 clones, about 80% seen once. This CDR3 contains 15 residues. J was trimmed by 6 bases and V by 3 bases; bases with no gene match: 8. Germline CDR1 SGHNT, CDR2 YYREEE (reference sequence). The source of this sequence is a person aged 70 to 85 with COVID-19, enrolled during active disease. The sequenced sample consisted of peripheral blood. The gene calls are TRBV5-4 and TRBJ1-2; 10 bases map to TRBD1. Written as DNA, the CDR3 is TGTGCCAGCAGCTACGGCCGGACAGGGGGTAATGGCTACACCTTC. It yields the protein CASSYGRTGGNGYTF.